These 8 T cell receptor beta chains were sequenced from one sample in a study of CD8 T cells in ankylosing spondylitis (dated by TCRdb to about 2017). The method was 5' RACE. Sequencing relied on an Illumina HiSeq 2500. TCRdb ran its own pipeline on the public reads, namely fastp trimming at Q25 and MiXCR clone calling, and kept in-frame beta chains. Rows with a matching CDR3 protein are joined into one entry that keeps the most common DNA and genes. The sample table holds 200,000 to 250,000 distinct CDR3 sequences, of which roughly 32% were seen once. The ten largest clonotypes hold around 4.5% of the sample. Sequenced material: blood, either unsorted or a sorted T cell fraction (not recorded which). The receptors come from a male donor with ankylosing spondylitis or in good health (not recorded which).

This clonotype was seen a single time. V and J are TRBV7-8 and TRBJ2-1; 9 bases map to TRBD2. This CDR3 is 15 amino acids long. V lost 2 bases and J lost 3; bases outside the gene matches: 2. From germline, CDR1 is SGHVS and CDR2 FQNEAQ. The CDR3 DNA reads as TGTGCCAGCAGCTTATCTAGCGGGGACTACAATGAGCAGTTCTTC. It specifies CASSLSSGDYNEQFF.

This clonotype was detected only a few times. The V gene is TRBV12-3 or TRBV12-4, the J gene TRBJ1-6, with D possibly TRBD1 on 5 matching bases. This CDR3 contains 12 residues. The ends were cut back, 6 bases at V and 9 bases at J, with 9 bases in the middle. CDR3 in DNA: TGTGCCAGCAGGCCAGACAGTTCACCCCTCCACTTT. Translation: CASRPDSSPLHF.

The chain carries TRBV6-5 and TRBJ2-5; D is unresolved. The germline CDR1 and CDR2 sequences are MNHEY and SVGAGI. The CDR3 is 14 amino acids. Deletions cut 1 base from V and 2 bases from J, with 8 bases between. Here the CDR3 DNA reads TGTGCCAGCAGTTACTTACGGCAGCAAGAGACCCAGTACTTC. This codes for CASSYLRQQETQYF.

The J gene is TRBJ1-5, the V gene TRBV7-2, with D unresolved. The CDR3 totals 15 residues. V lost 1 base and J 3 bases, leaving 10 bases between the germline ends. Germline CDR1 SGHTA, CDR2 FQGNSA. The CDR3 sequence: CASSLVGDNNQPQHF. DNA for the CDR3: TGTGCCAGCAGCTTAGTGGGAGACAACAATCAGCCCCAGCATTTT.

The chain has TRBV12-3 or TRBV12-4 and TRBJ2-7; 9 bases line up with TRBD1. The CDR3 is made up of 14 amino acids. V dropped 6 bases and J dropped 3; count of bases not matched to a gene: 6. The CDR3 DNA follows: TGTGCCAGCAGGCAACAGGGGGCCGGCTACGAGCAGTACTTC. This encodes CASRQQGAGYEQYF.

This clonotype occurred many times. The genes are TRBV29-1 and TRBJ1-2; D unresolved. CDR3 length: 13 amino acids. Germline V gene lookup returns CDR1 SQVTM and CDR2 ANQGSEA. V lost 3 bases, J lost 2 bases, and 10 bases lay in between. CDR3 region: CSVDGGANYGYTF. As DNA, the CDR3 is TGCAGCGTTGATGGCGGTGCCAACTATGGCTACACCTTC. The whole variable domain, filled in from reference TRBV29-1 and TRBJ1-2, reads SAVISQKPSRDICQRGTSLTIQCQVDSQVTMMFWYRQQPGQSLTLIATANQGSEATYESGFVIDKFPISRPNLTFSTLTVSNMSPEDSSIYLCSVDGGANYGYTFGSGTRLTVV.

This clonotype was counted many times. The genes are TRBV5-1 and TRBJ1-1; D gene unclear. V lost 2 bases, J lost 3 bases, and 8 bases lay in between. Germline CDR1 and CDR2: SGHRS and YFSETQ. The CDR3 length is 13 residues. CDR3 DNA sequence: TGCGCCAGCAGCTTCGTAGGAGACACTGAAGCTTTCTTT. This sequence encodes CASSFVGDTEAFF.

This clonotype was recorded only once. The CDR3, as DNA: TGTGCCAGCAGCGGGTCGGCGGGCAACGGGGAGCTGTTTTTT. Encoded protein: CASSGSAGNGELFF. The V call is TRBV7-9, the J call TRBJ2-2; TRBD2 is a possible D gene (5 bases). V lost 5 bases to trimming and J lost 7 bases, with 14 bases between them. This CDR3 comprises 14 residues. Per the germline V gene, CDR1 is SEHNR and CDR2 is FQNEAQ (reference sequence).